This T cell receptor (beta chain) was found in a study of cytomegalovirus exposure and HLA in healthy donors. Study as a whole: An early release of data contained about 85 million unique TCRs, which came from HLA-typed donors.

Germline CDR1 SGHAT, CDR2 FQNNGV. Trimming removed 3 bases at V and 5 bases at J, with 14 bases between. CDR3 length equals 14 residues. A multiplex PCR was run with 60 Vbeta primers and 13 Jbeta primers. Here immunoSEQ multiplex PCR was the method, and the copy in TCRdb shows in-frame clones only, minus some. The sample consists of about 160,000 clones, approximately 80% of them appearing once. Sequencing used PBMCs. The chain recombines TRBV11-2 with TRBJ2-7; weak D call: TRBD1 (5 bases). This clonotype was obtained from a man aged 18-30 years in good health and CMV-seronegative. CDR3 nucleotide sequence: TGTGCCAGCAGCTTCCTCAGCAGGGATAACGAGCAGTACTTC. Protein: CASSFLSRDNEQYF.